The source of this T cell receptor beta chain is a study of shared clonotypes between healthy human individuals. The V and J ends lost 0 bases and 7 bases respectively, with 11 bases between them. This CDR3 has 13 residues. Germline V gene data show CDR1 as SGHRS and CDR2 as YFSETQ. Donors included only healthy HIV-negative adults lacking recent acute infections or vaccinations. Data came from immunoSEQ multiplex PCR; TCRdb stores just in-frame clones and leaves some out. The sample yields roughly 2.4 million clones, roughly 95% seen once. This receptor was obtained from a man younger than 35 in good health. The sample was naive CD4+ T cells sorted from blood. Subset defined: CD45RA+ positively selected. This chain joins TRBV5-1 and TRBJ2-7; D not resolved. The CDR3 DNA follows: TGCGCCAGCAGCTTGGGACCCGATAGGGAGCAGTACTTC. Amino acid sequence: CASSLGPDREQYF.